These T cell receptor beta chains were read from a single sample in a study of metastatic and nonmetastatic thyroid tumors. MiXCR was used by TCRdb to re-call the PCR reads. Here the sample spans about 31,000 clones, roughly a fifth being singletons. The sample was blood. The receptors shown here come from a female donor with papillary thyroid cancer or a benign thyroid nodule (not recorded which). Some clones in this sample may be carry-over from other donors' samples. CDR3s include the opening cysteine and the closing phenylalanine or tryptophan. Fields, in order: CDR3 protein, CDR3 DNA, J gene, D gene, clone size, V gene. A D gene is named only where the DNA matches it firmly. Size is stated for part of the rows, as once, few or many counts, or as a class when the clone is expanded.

CSVALVSLNTEAFF,TGCAGCGTCGCCCTGGTGAGCCTGAACACTGAAGCTTTCTTT,TRBJ1-1,-,many,TRBV29-1
CASSKLAEYEQYF,TGTGCCAGCAGTAAACTAGCGGAATACGAGCAGTACTTC,TRBJ2-7,TRBD2,-,TRBV12-3/TRBV12-4
CASSGGTSVFVDTQYF,TGTGCCAGCAGCGGAGGGACTAGCGTATTTGTAGATACGCAGTATTTT,TRBJ2-3,TRBD2,-,TRBV9
CASSFRTGTDTQYF,TGTGCCAGTAGTTTCCGGACAGGCACAGATACGCAGTATTTT,TRBJ2-3,-,many,TRBV19
CAISVGGENTEAFF,TGTGCCATCAGTGTTGGGGGGGAGAACACTGAAGCTTTCTTT,TRBJ1-1,-,many,TRBV10-3
CSALLAGATYEQYF,TGCAGTGCTCTACTAGCGGGGGCGACCTACGAGCAGTACTTC,TRBJ2-7,TRBD2,medium-sized,TRBV20-1
CASSYSETDSGNTIYF,TGTGCCAGCAGTTACTCCGAGACCGACTCTGGAAACACCATATATTTT,TRBJ1-3,-,-,TRBV6-2/TRBV6-3
CASSPTENYGYTF,TGTGCCAGCAGCCCGACAGAGAACTATGGCTACACCTTC,TRBJ1-2,-,-,TRBV2
CASRTMTGYSPLHF,TGTGCCAGCAGAACTATGACAGGCTATTCACCCCTCCACTTT,TRBJ1-6,-,medium-sized,TRBV6-1
CASKPTGGAYGYTF,TGTGCCAGCAAACCCACGGGGGGCGCCTATGGCTACACCTTC,TRBJ1-2,-,medium-sized,TRBV6-2/TRBV6-3
CASSFVDRYGYTF,TGTGCCAGCAGTTTCGTGGATCGGTATGGCTACACCTTC,TRBJ1-2,-,-,TRBV28
CASSQAIMSGQGVYGYTF,TGCGCCAGCAGCCAAGCGATAATGAGTGGACAGGGAGTCTATGGCTACACCTTC,TRBJ1-2,TRBD1,-,TRBV4-3
CASGSTTSPYEQYF,TGTGCCAGCGGATCGACGACATCCCCCTACGAGCAGTACTTC,TRBJ2-7,-,-,TRBV6-1
CASTKEAMAMNEQYF,TGTGCCAGCACCAAAGAGGCCATGGCGATGAATGAGCAGTACTTC,TRBJ2-7,-,medium-sized,TRBV6-1
CSAVKTGGDPQETQYF,TGCAGTGCTGTGAAAACAGGGGGGGATCCCCAAGAGACCCAGTACTTC,TRBJ2-5,-,many,TRBV20-1
CASSEEGGGNQPQHF,TGTGCCAGCAGTGAAGAGGGTGGGGGCAATCAGCCCCAGCATTTT,TRBJ1-5,-,few,TRBV6-1
CASSDGGAGTGELFF,TGTGCCAGCAGTGACGGCGGAGCTGGCACCGGGGAGCTGTTTTTT,TRBJ2-2,-,-,TRBV6-4
CGGGQGASNQPQHF,TGTGGGGGGGGACAGGGGGCATCCAATCAGCCCCAGCATTTT,TRBJ1-5,TRBD1,many,TRBV19
CASRSPGQGQNTEAFF,TGTGCCAGCAGATCTCCGGGACAGGGACAGAACACTGAAGCTTTCTTT,TRBJ1-1,TRBD1,many,TRBV11-3
CSAQRGYYEQYF,TGCAGTGCTCAAAGGGGGTACTACGAGCAGTACTTC,TRBJ2-7,-,-,TRBV20-1
CASSSGRTGKTGELFF,TGTGCCAGCAGCTCAGGTCGTACAGGGAAAACCGGGGAGCTGTTTTTT,TRBJ2-2,-,many,TRBV7-8
CASSLAYGQSEQPQHF,TGTGCCAGCAGCTTAGCTTACGGACAGTCAGAGCAGCCCCAGCATTTT,TRBJ1-5,-,many,TRBV11-1
CASRTSGGSNTGELFF,TGTGCCAGCAGGACTAGCGGGGGGTCTAACACCGGGGAGCTGTTTTTT,TRBJ2-2,TRBD2,-,TRBV6-4
CSAREGLAAIYEQYF,TGCAGTGCTAGAGAAGGACTAGCGGCTATCTACGAGCAGTACTTC,TRBJ2-7,TRBD2,many,TRBV20-1
CSASTLNEPGLHTDTQYF,TGCAGTGCTTCGACTCTAAACGAACCGGGACTGCACACAGATACGCAGTATTTT,TRBJ2-3,-,few,TRBV20-1
CASSMGAPGTEAFF,TGTGCCAGCAGTATGGGGGCGCCGGGTACTGAAGCTTTCTTT,TRBJ1-1,-,few,TRBV6-1
CASSPPLDRPTGNTIYF,TGTGCCAGCAGCCCGCCGCTCGACAGACCTACTGGAAACACCATATATTTT,TRBJ1-3,-,many,TRBV7-2
CASSPHRGGQYEQYF,TGTGCCAGCAGCCCACACAGGGGGGGCCAGTACGAGCAGTACTTC,TRBJ2-7,-,-,TRBV7-9
CASRGDTHRPLHF,TGTGCCAGCAGAGGAGACACCCACCGACCCCTCCACTTT,TRBJ1-6,-,medium-sized,TRBV6-2/TRBV6-3
CASSLLLDQPQHF,TGTGCCAGCAGTTTATTGTTGGATCAGCCCCAGCATTTT,TRBJ1-5,-,few,TRBV28
CASSLAPGDSYEQYF,TGTGCCAGCAGCTTAGCCCCAGGGGACTCCTACGAGCAGTACTTC,TRBJ2-7,-,many,TRBV11-3
CASSQESGSSYNEQFF,TGCGCCAGCAGCCAAGAGTCGGGGAGCTCCTACAATGAGCAGTTCTTC,TRBJ2-1,-,many,TRBV4-3
CASTQEWGGAGDEQFF,TGTGCCAGCACCCAGGAGTGGGGGGGGGCCGGGGATGAGCAGTTCTTC,TRBJ2-1,-,-,TRBV6-1
CASGSGLAGGADTQYF,TGTGCTAGTGGTTCGGGACTAGCGGGGGGGGCGGATACGCAGTATTTT,TRBJ2-3,TRBD2,many,TRBV12-5
CASSSSTTGDNEQYF,TGTGCCAGCAGCTCAAGTACTACAGGGGACAACGAGCAGTACTTC,TRBJ2-7,TRBD1,many,TRBV7-8
CASSLRTSSNQPQYF,TGTGCCAGCAGTCTCCGTACCTCTAGCAATCAGCCCCAGTATTTT,TRBJ2-3,-,few,TRBV12-3/TRBV12-4
CASSQEAAYGYTF,TGTGCCAGCAGCCAAGAGGCAGCCTATGGCTACACCTTC,TRBJ1-2,-,-,TRBV4-2
CSVWTGAVDTQYF,TGCAGCGTCTGGACAGGGGCGGTAGATACGCAGTATTTT,TRBJ2-3,TRBD1,many,TRBV29-1
CSEPALYNSPLHF,TGCAGTGAACCAGCCCTCTATAATTCACCCCTCCACTTT,TRBJ1-6,-,-,TRBV20-1
CSARLSQLGYTF,TGCAGTGCTAGGTTATCACAGCTTGGCTACACCTTC,TRBJ1-2,-,many,TRBV20-1
CASSPGPGQITYNSPLHF,TGCGCCAGCAGCCCCGGGCCTGGACAGATTACCTATAATTCACCCCTCCACTTT,TRBJ1-6,-,many,TRBV5-1